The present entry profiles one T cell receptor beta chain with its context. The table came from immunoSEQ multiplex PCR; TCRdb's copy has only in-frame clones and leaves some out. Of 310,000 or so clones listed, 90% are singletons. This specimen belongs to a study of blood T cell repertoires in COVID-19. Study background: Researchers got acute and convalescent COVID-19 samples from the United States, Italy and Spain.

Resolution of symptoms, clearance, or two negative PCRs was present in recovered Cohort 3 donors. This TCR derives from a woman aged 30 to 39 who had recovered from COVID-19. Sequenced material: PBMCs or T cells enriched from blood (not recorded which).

The DNA for the CDR3 is TGTGCCAGCAGCCAAAGGGCAGGGAAAGCTTTCTTT. This gives the protein CASSQRAGKAFF. The chain has TRBV11-2 and TRBJ1-1; weak D call: TRBD1 (5 bases). This CDR3 is 12 amino acids long. Trimming stripped 5 bases from V and 9 bases from J, with 13 bases between. The germline V gene encodes CDR1 SGHAT and CDR2 FQNNGV.